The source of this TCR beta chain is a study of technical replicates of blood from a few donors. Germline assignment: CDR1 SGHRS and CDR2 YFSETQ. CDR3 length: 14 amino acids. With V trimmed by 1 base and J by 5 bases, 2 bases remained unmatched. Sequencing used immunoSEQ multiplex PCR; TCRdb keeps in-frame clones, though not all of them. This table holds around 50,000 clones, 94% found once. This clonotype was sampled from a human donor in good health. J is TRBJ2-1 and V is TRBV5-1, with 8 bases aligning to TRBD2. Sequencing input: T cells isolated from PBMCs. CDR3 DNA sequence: TGCGCCAGCAGCTTGATAGCGGGGAACAATGAGCAGTTCTTC. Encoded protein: CASSLIAGNNEQFF.